Below, one TCR beta chain is given with its context. Its specificity is not known. These data belong to a study of CD8 T cells in ankylosing spondylitis. The study's findings and limits: With a CD8+ phenotype, disease-linked clones were relatively rare in peripheral blood. Matched ankylosing spondylitis synovial fluid reportedly showed significant enrichment of disease-linked clones. Certain motif variants had earlier been reported in reactive arthritis synovial fluid and blood.

TCRdb re-derived calls from the 5' RACE reads in MiXCR, one entry per CDR3 protein. This table has 300,000 to 400,000 distinct CDR3 sequences, approximately 20% appearing once. V lost 8 bases and J lost 3; bases outside the gene matches: 5. There are 16 residues in the CDR3. The chain joins TRBV12-3 or TRBV12-4 to TRBJ2-1; 15 bases map to TRBD2. The receptor comes from a male donor with ankylosing spondylitis or in good health (not recorded which). The sample was blood, either unsorted or a sorted T cell fraction (not recorded which). CDR3 sequence: CASGGLAGGSYNEQFF. The CDR3 DNA reads as TGTGCCAGCGGAGGACTAGCGGGGGGGAGCTACAATGAGCAGTTCTTC.